Shown below are 23 T cell receptor beta chains from a single sample sequenced in a study of blood T cell repertoires in COVID-19. Measured with immunoSEQ multiplex PCR; TCRdb has only the in-frame clones, and not every one. The sample comprises about 200,000 clones, 85% to 90% of which are singletons, and 0.7% to 0.8% rests with the top ten. Sequences were obtained from peripheral blood. The receptors were sampled from a woman in her seventies with acute or convalescent COVID-19.

V gene TRBV27 combines with J gene TRBJ1-1; 8 bases map to TRBD1. The CDR3 runs 17 residues. Germline CDR1 and CDR2: MNHEY and SMNVEV (reference sequence). Losses at the gene ends were 7 bases for V and 3 bases for J; bases not matched to a gene: 16. DNA for the CDR3: TGTGCCAGCACCTTCCTCGGACAGGGAGAACGCTACACTGAAGCTTTCTTT. Translated, it gives CASTFLGQGERYTEAFF.

The chain employs TRBV5-1 and TRBJ1-1; 10 bases fit TRBD1. Losses at the gene ends were 2 bases for V and 6 bases for J; bases not matched to a gene: 7. The CDR3 is 15 amino acids. The germline V gene has CDR1 SGHRS and CDR2 YFSETQ. CDR3 DNA sequence: TGCGCCAGCAGCTTACGGACAGGGGGAAGGGCTGAAGCTTTCTTT. Translation gives CASSLRTGGRAEAFF.

This chain links TRBV10-3 with TRBJ1-5; 7 nucleotides line up with TRBD1. V was clipped by 4 bases and J by 1 base; unmatched bases: 1. The CDR3 has 14 residues. The germline gives CDR1 ENHRY, CDR2 SYGVKD. CDR3 region: CAISVQGSNQPQHF. CDR3 nucleotides: TGTGCCATCAGTGTACAGGGGAGCAATCAGCCCCAGCATTTT.

J is TRBJ2-2 and V is TRBV2; the D gene is possibly TRBD1 (6 bases). Germline V gives CDR1 SNHLY, CDR2 FYNNEI. This CDR3 is built from 14 residues. Trimming took 3 bases from V and 6 from J, leaving 11 bases between them. CDR3 nucleotides: TGTGCCAGCAGTGACAGGGGCGTAGCCGGGGAGCTGTTTTTT. This gives the protein CASSDRGVAGELFF.

The rearrangement uses TRBV19 and TRBJ1-4; 11 nucleotides agree with TRBD1. The CDR3 sequence is 15 residues long. The trim removed 4 bases at V and 4 bases at J, leaving 2 bases unmatched. Germline V lookup: CDR1 LNHDA, CDR2 SQIVND (reference sequence). CDR3 amino acids: CASSTGTGGNEKLFF. The CDR3 nucleotides read TGTGCCAGTAGTACCGGGACAGGGGGTAATGAAAAACTGTTTTTT.

The chain combines TRBV18 with TRBJ2-1, with 10 positions matching TRBD1. This CDR3 is built from 15 residues. With 2 bases clipped from V and 3 bases from J, the junction kept 1 base outside the gene matches. The germline V gene has CDR1 KGHSH and CDR2 LQKENI. CDR3 loop: CASSPGTGVYNEQFF. CDR3 nucleotides: TGTGCCAGCTCACCAGGGACAGGGGTCTACAATGAGCAGTTCTTC.

The chain joins TRBV18 to TRBJ2-1, with 8 bases identical to TRBD1. The trim removed 0 bases at V and 3 bases at J, leaving 1 base unmatched. Germline V lookup: CDR1 KGHSH, CDR2 LQKENI. CDR3 length equals 15 residues. The CDR3 reads CASSPPGTGYNEQFF. The CDR3 region has the DNA TGTGCCAGCTCACCACCGGGGACAGGCTACAATGAGCAGTTCTTC.

The rearrangement joins TRBV11-2 to TRBJ1-2, with no clear D. The length of the CDR3 is 15 residues. Per germline, CDR1 SGHAT and CDR2 FQNNGV. The V gene lost 5 bases and the J gene lost 0 bases, with 13 bases spanning the gap. The CDR3 bases are TGTGCCAGCAGCCCCTCCCCCGCGGCTAACTATGGCTACACCTTC. Translating it yields CASSPSPAANYGYTF.

The J gene is TRBJ2-5, the V gene TRBV7-9; D is unresolved. V lost 1 base and J lost 12, with 12 bases in between. Germline CDR1 SEHNR, CDR2 FQNEAQ (reference sequence). The CDR3 has 12 amino acids. CDR3 coding DNA: TGTGCCAGCAGCTTAGGCCCGCGGCCGGAGTACTTC. This encodes CASSLGPRPEYF. Complete variable domain (other parts from reference TRBV7-9 and TRBJ2-5): DTGVSQNPRHKITKRGQNVTFRCDPISEHNRLYWYRQTLGQGPEFLTYFQNEAQLEKSRLLSDRFSAERPKGSFSTLEIQRTEQGDSAMYLCASSLGPRPEYFGPGTRLLVL.

The V and J genes are TRBV5-1 and TRBJ2-3, with 9 bases identical to TRBD2. Trimming removed 2 bases from V and 2 bases from J; junction bases left unmatched: 12. CDR3 size: 18 residues. In germline, CDR1 is SGHRS, CDR2 YFSETQ. The CDR3 DNA reads as TGCGCCAGCAGCTTACGGCGGGGGGGAAAAGGGCCCACAGATACGCAGTATTTT. Its protein product is CASSLRRGGKGPTDTQYF.

The chain has TRBV13 and TRBJ2-2, with TRBD1 matching 8 bases. The CDR3 spans 16 residues. Germline CDR1 and CDR2: PRHDT and FYEKMQ (reference sequence). Germline trimming cut 3 bases from V and 4 bases from J; bases unmatched to any gene: 7. CDR3 loop: CASSFPQGGITGELFF. The CDR3 DNA reads as TGTGCCAGCAGCTTCCCACAGGGGGGTATCACCGGGGAGCTGTTTTTT.

The rearrangement uses TRBV9 and TRBJ2-3; 7 bases line up with TRBD1. The CDR3 has 15 residues. Germline loops: CDR1 SGDLS, CDR2 YYNGEE. Trimming took 1 base from V and 6 from J; bases not matched to a gene: 8. The CDR3 here is CASSVPSQGVDTQYF. The DNA for the CDR3 is TGTGCCAGCAGCGTACCGAGTCAGGGGGTCGATACGCAGTATTTT.

This clone has only a few counts. The chain is built from TRBV6-2 or TRBV6-3 and TRBJ1-3; D unclear. Germline V gene data show CDR1 as MNHEY and CDR2 as SVGEGT. The CDR3 covers 15 residues. Trimming left V 6 bases short and J 3 bases short, with 15 bases between. CDR3 sequence (DNA): TGTGCCAGCAGCACCCCGAGAGAACGTGGAAACACCATATATTTT. This encodes CASSTPRERGNTIYF.

This sequence joins TRBV9 and TRBJ1-1, with a possible D match to TRBD1 (5 bases). Germline V CDR1 and CDR2: SGDLS, YYNGEE. The CDR3 runs 13 residues. V lost 7 bases and J lost 0, with 10 bases in between. CDR3: CASGAVLNTEAFF. The CDR3, as DNA: TGTGCCAGCGGGGCAGTTTTGAACACTGAAGCTTTCTTT.

The genes are TRBV11-3 and TRBJ2-1; 13 bases are shared with TRBD2. Losses at the gene ends were 5 bases for V and 7 bases for J; bases not matched to a gene: 8. Germline CDR1 and CDR2: SGHNT and YENEEA. The CDR3 loop spans 16 amino acids. CDR3 sequence (DNA): TGTGCCAGCAGCCTAAGACTAGCGGGGGGCCGTAATGAGCAGTTCTTC. Its translation: CASSLRLAGGRNEQFF.

This clone occurred a few times. The V and J genes are TRBV10-2 and TRBJ1-2, with D perhaps matching TRBD1 (5 bases). The ends were cut back, 6 bases at V and 3 bases at J, with 8 bases in the middle. Germline lookup yields CDR1 WSHSY and CDR2 SAAADI. The CDR3 is made up of 12 amino acids. In DNA form, the CDR3 reads TGCGCCAGCAGGCGGGGGGACTATGGCTACACCTTC. It codes for CASRRGDYGYTF.

The chain has TRBV7-9 and TRBJ2-7; D is ambiguous. The CDR3 consists of 13 residues. CDR1 and CDR2 (germline): SEHNR, FQNEAQ (reference sequence). Trimming pared 2 bases from V and 4 bases from J, leaving 9 bases between. This CDR3 reads CASSLPPVYEQYF. CDR3 DNA sequence: TGTGCCAGCAGCTTACCCCCGGTATACGAGCAGTACTTC.

CDR3 nucleotides: TGTGCCAGCAGCGCGCCGGGGGGCAGGAACGAGCAGTACTTC. The encoded protein is CASSAPGGRNEQYF. This chain connects TRBV9 to TRBJ2-7; the D gene is possibly TRBD2 (7 bases). Germline assignment: CDR1 SGDLS and CDR2 YYNGEE. V was shortened by 3 bases and J by 5 bases, with 15 bases between the two germline ends. The length of the CDR3 is 14 residues. Using reference TRBV9 and TRBJ2-7 for the parts outside the CDR3, the full variable domain is DSGVTQTPKHLITATGQRVTLRCSPRSGDLSVYWYQQSLDQGLQFLIQYYNGEERAKGNILERFSAQQFPDLHSELNLSSLELGDSALYFCASSAPGGRNEQYFGPGTRLTVT.

This rearrangement joins TRBV29-1 to TRBJ2-1; the D gene is possibly TRBD1 (6 bases). This CDR3 has 14 amino acids. V was shortened by 7 bases and J by 5 bases, with 18 bases between the two germline ends. Per the germline V gene, CDR1 is SQVTM and CDR2 is ANQGSEA. The CDR3 region has the DNA TGCAGCGGCTACGGGACATCAGAAGACAATGAGCAGTTCTTC. Its translation: CSGYGTSEDNEQFF.

As regards this clone: A read error may produce the germline difference seen at one junction end. The rearrangement joins TRBV3-1 (or the pseudogene TRBV3-2) to TRBJ1-6, with TRBD1 identical over 7 bases. This CDR3 contains 15 residues. CDR1 and CDR2 from the germline V gene are LGHDT and YNNKEL (reference sequence). This CDR3 reads CASSQSTGYSSPLHF. The CDR3 DNA sequence: TGTGCCAGCAGCCAGTCGACAGGGTATAGTTCACCCCTCCACTTT.

This chain joins TRBV5-1 and TRBJ2-7, with TRBD2 as a possible D gene (5 bases). The CDR3 has 12 amino acids. Deletions cut 0 bases from V and 6 bases from J, with 7 bases between. Germline lookup yields CDR1 SGHRS and CDR2 YFSETQ. The CDR3 sequence is CASSLVGVEQYF. DNA for the CDR3: TGCGCCAGCAGCTTGGTGGGAGTCGAGCAGTACTTC.

The chain employs TRBV4-3 and TRBJ2-1; tentative D call: TRBD2 (6 bases). The V end lost 0 bases, the J end lost 10 bases, and 19 bases lay between the germline ends. There are 16 residues in the CDR3. Per germline, CDR1 LGHNA and CDR2 YSLEER. The CDR3 reads CASSQEPPGGGNEQFF. CDR3 DNA sequence: TGCGCCAGCAGCCAAGAACCCCCCGGTGGGGGGAACGAGCAGTTCTTC.

The chain carries TRBV4-3 and TRBJ2-1; 9 bases match TRBD2. Germline CDR1 and CDR2: LGHNA and YSLEER. The junction had 5 bases not matched to a gene; V was cut back by 4 bases and J by 4 bases. The CDR3 has 15 amino acids. CDR3 sequence reads: CASSPGLALYNEQFF. The CDR3 DNA follows: TGCGCCAGCAGCCCGGGACTAGCTCTGTACAATGAGCAGTTCTTC.